The present TCR beta chain was sequenced within a study of T cell changes during pregnancy in multiple sclerosis. The data were produced by immunoSEQ multiplex PCR, yet TCRdb's version contains in-frame clones alone and is incomplete. The sample lists around 40,000 clones, around 93% seen once, with around 0.8% in the top ten. Germline trimming cut 1 base from V and 4 bases from J; bases unmatched to any gene: 9. CDR1 and CDR2 (germline): SGHTA, FQGNSA. The CDR3 extends over 16 amino acids. Only a few counts were recorded for this clone. This TCR was sampled from a female donor with multiple sclerosis, enrolled in a pregnancy study. The sequencing used CD4+ T cells from peripheral blood mononuclear cells, collected before pregnancy. This sequence joins TRBV7-2 and TRBJ1-2; 7 bases are a match to TRBD1. In nucleotides, the CDR3 is TGTGCCAGCAGCTTAGGAGGGGGCGTAGTCTCCTATGGCTACACCTTC. As protein: CASSLGGGVVSYGYTF.